These T cell receptor beta chains were read from a single sample in a study of Graves' ophthalmopathy and Graves' hyperthyroidism. Each CDR3 protein gets one entry after TCRdb re-called the multiplex PCR reads with MiXCR. The sample consists of about 1.1 million distinct CDR3 sequences, less than 45% of them appearing once. The source material was peripheral blood or thyroid tissue (not recorded which). All receptors derive from an adult man with Graves' hyperthyroidism. Both conserved end residues are part of each CDR3. The order of the fields is clone size, D gene, J gene, V gene, CDR3 protein, CDR3 DNA. The D gene is left open where the match is weak. Only some rows state a clone size, as once, few, many or a class for expanded clones.

few | . | TRBJ1-4 | TRBV7-2 | CASSLEPGRGANEKLFF | TGTGCCAGCAGCTTAGAGCCGGGGCGCGGGGCTAATGAAAAACTGTTTTTT
. | TRBD1 | TRBJ1-2 | TRBV20-1 | CSADGTGRSYGYTF | TGCAGTGCCGACGGGACAGGGAGGTCCTATGGCTACACCTTC
many | . | TRBJ2-7 | TRBV7-9 | CASEGEGGVYEQYF | TGTGCCAGCGAGGGCGAGGGGGGGGTGTACGAGCAGTACTTC
few | . | TRBJ1-6 | TRBV15 | CATSRDGPNNSPLHF | TGTGCCACCAGCAGAGATGGGCCGAATAATTCACCCCTCCACTTT
many | . | TRBJ1-1 | TRBV20-1 | CSARDLGTSGNSEAFF | TGCAGTGCTAGAGATCTTGGAACCTCGGGAAACTCTGAAGCTTTCTTT
. | . | TRBJ1-4 | TRBV20-1 | CSAGGGLETATNEKLFF | TGCAGTGCCGGGGGCGGGCTGGAAACTGCAACTAATGAAAAACTGTTTTTT
. | . | TRBJ1-1 | TRBV28 | CASSARWNTEAFF | TGTGCCAGCAGTGCCAGGTGGAACACTGAAGCTTTCTTT
few | . | TRBJ2-5 | TRBV6-2/TRBV6-3 | CASISARRSLETQYF | TGTGCCAGCATTTCTGCAAGGCGGTCCCTGGAGACCCAGTACTTC
. | . | TRBJ2-5 | TRBV11-1 | CASSLGPLAGAIQETQYF | TGTGCCAGCAGCTTGGGCCCTCTGGCGGGGGCCATCCAAGAGACCCAGTACTTC
. | . | TRBJ1-5 | TRBV15 | CATSRDQGFGGHF | TGTGCCACCAGCAGAGATCAGGGGTTCGGGGGGCATTTT
many | TRBD1 | TRBJ1-1 | TRBV6-5 | CASSYGTANTEAFF | TGTGCCAGCAGCTACGGGACAGCGAACACTGAAGCTTTCTTT
. | TRBD1 | TRBJ2-5 | TRBV12-3/TRBV12-4 | CASSPIGQGKETQYF | TGTGCCAGCAGTCCAATCGGACAGGGGAAGGAGACCCAGTACTTC
few | . | TRBJ1-5 | TRBV7-2 | CASGLAGHRITPQHF | TGTGCCAGCGGCCTAGCGGGACACCGTATCACGCCCCAGCATTTT
. | TRBD1 | TRBJ2-7 | TRBV30 | CAWSSQGQPGF | TGTGCCTGGAGTTCCCAGGGACAGCCTGGGTTC
. | . | TRBJ1-6 | TRBV7-2 | CASSSASGWNSPPHF | TGTGCCAGCAGCTCCGCATCGGGGTGGAATTCACCCCCCCACTTT
many | TRBD1 | TRBJ1-6 | TRBV5-6 | CASSYGGTGQRLHF | TGTGCCAGCAGCTACGGAGGGACGGGACAGCGCCTTCACTTT
. | TRBD2 | TRBJ2-7 | TRBV5-1 | CASSLASGNVDEQYF | TGCGCCAGCAGCTTGGCTAGCGGGAATGTTGACGAGCAGTACTTC
. | . | TRBJ2-5 | TRBV20-1 | CSARSGENLETQYF | TGCAGTGCTAGGTCAGGAGAGAATTTAGAGACCCAGTACTTC
. | . | TRBJ1-3 | TRBV4-3 | CASSQDEGFGNTIYF | TGCGCCAGCAGCCAAGATGAGGGTTTCGGAAACACCATATATTTT
many | . | TRBJ2-5 | TRBV6-1 | CASNWQGRETQYF | TGTGCCAGCAACTGGCAGGGCAGAGAGACCCAGTACTTC
many | . | TRBJ1-6 | TRBV27 | CASRTVHNSPLHF | TGTGCCAGCAGAACAGTCCATAATTCACCCCTCCACTTT
. | . | TRBJ2-2 | TRBV7-9 | CASSLGEHTGELFF | TGTGCCAGCAGCTTAGGAGAGCACACCGGGGAGCTGTTTTTT
. | . | TRBJ2-6 | TRBV9 | CASSVAGGTDSGANVLTF | TGTGCCAGCAGCGTTGCCGGAGGGACTGACTCTGGGGCCAACGTCCTGACTTTC